This TCR beta chain originates from a study of cytomegalovirus exposure and HLA in healthy donors. Study-wide points: Highest at DRB1 and lowest at HLA-C, TCR association rates differed among HLA loci in a later analysis. The study listed about 150 cytomegalovirus-associated TCR beta chains. According to a later analysis, donors in an Asian-associated ancestry cluster reportedly had fewer N-insertions than the roughly 720-donor mean.

V shed 4 bases and J 0 bases; nucleotides not matched to a gene: 10. Germline V gene sequence: CDR1 SGHDT, CDR2 YYEEEE. This CDR3 spans 17 amino acids. This clone has more than one count but fewer than ten. Its specificity is unknown. A multiplex PCR was run with 60 Vbeta primers and 13 Jbeta primers. Per the original data handling: Roughly 83 million unique TCR beta chains, some 10 million of them shared, were counted by a later analysis. Repertoires were generated with immunoSEQ multiplex PCR, while TCRdb's copy carries only in-frame clones and drops some. That table is the source of V, J and clone size, and D and trimming were worked out from the DNA. The sample includes under 200,000 clones, approximately 77% of them seen just once.

The specimen sequenced was PBMCs. This clonotype originated in a female donor in good health and CMV-seronegative. The rearrangement links TRBV5-6 to TRBJ1-3; 7 positions agree with TRBD1. CDR3 coding DNA: TGTGCCAGCAGCCTGATCCCTGACAGGGTCTCTGGAAACACCATATATTTT. It is translated as CASSLIPDRVSGNTIYF.